What follows are 4 T cell receptor beta chains derived from one specimen sequenced in a study of CD8 T cells in ankylosing spondylitis. No antigen has been assigned to these receptors. TCRdb fed the 5' RACE reads into MiXCR, producing one record per CDR3 protein. The sample gives around 440,000 distinct CDR3 sequences, 17% of which show up once; over 0.9% is in the top ten. Broader study findings: Ankylosing spondylitis blood seemed to carry a telltale TCR beta motif made of under ten highly homologous variants.

Sequencing was done on a sample of blood, either unsorted or a sorted T cell fraction (not recorded which). The receptors derive from a male donor with ankylosing spondylitis.

This chain joins TRBV19 and TRBJ1-1, with 9 nucleotides matching TRBD1. The J segment lost 1 base and the V segment lost 4 bases, leaving 1 base of the junction unmatched. The CDR3 runs to 14 residues. The germline gives CDR1 LNHDA, CDR2 SQIVND (reference sequence). The CDR3 nucleotides are TGTGCCAGTAGTACGACAGGGGGGAACACTGAAGCTTTCTTT. It translates to CASSTTGGNTEAFF.

This clonotype was recorded many times. The genes are TRBV5-1 and TRBJ2-1, with D possibly called TRBD1 or TRBD2 (5 bases each). Germline V gene lookup returns CDR1 SGHRS and CDR2 YFSETQ. There are 13 residues in the CDR3. Trimming left V 4 bases short and J 8 bases short, with 13 bases between. The CDR3 sequence: CASSGRDGHEQFF. In DNA form, the CDR3 reads TGCGCCAGCAGCGGCCGGGACGGTCATGAGCAGTTCTTC. Full variable domain (outside the CDR3, taken from reference TRBV5-1 and TRBJ2-1): KAGVTQTPRYLIKTRGQQVTLSCSPISGHRSVSWYQQTPGQGLQFLFEYFSETQRNKGNFPGRFSGRQFSNSRSEMNVSTLELGDSALYLCASSGRDGHEQFFGPGTRLTVL.

There are a few counts of this clonotype. The rearrangement links TRBV6-1 to TRBJ1-4; D ambiguous. V dropped 7 bases and J dropped 5 bases, with 14 bases sitting between them. CDR3 size: 14 residues. Germline lookup yields CDR1 MNHNS and CDR2 SASEGT. The CDR3 reads CASTRELSNEKLFF. DNA for the CDR3: TGTGCCAGCACCCGGGAACTATCGAATGAAAAACTGTTTTTT.

The chain is built from TRBV10-3 and TRBJ1-1, with TRBD1 matching 7 bases. The CDR3 runs 16 residues. The V gene end was trimmed by 2 bases and the J gene end by 1 base; junction bases not matched to a gene: 7. Germline lookup yields CDR1 ENHRY and CDR2 SYGVKD. The CDR3 reads CAISEPIRTGNTEAFF. The CDR3 DNA follows: TGTGCCATCAGTGAGCCAATCCGGACAGGGAACACTGAAGCTTTCTTT.